This T cell receptor (beta chain) was sequenced for a study of T cell responses to AZD1222 COVID-19 vaccine. Sequencing was performed with immunoSEQ multiplex PCR; in TCRdb, only in-frame clones are kept and a portion is missing. In the table there are under 150,000 clones, less than 90% of which are singletons. V lost 1 base and J 5 bases, leaving 9 bases between the germline ends. In germline, CDR1 is SGDLS, CDR2 YYNGEE. CDR3 length: 14 amino acids. The TCR was taken from an adult in good health. The chain carries TRBV9 and TRBJ2-2; D is unclear. Sequences were derived from peripheral blood, sampled on day 0 of AZD1222 vaccination. The DNA for the CDR3 is TGTGCCAGCAGCGTACGTCAGCAGACCGGGGAGCTGTTTTTT. Translation gives CASSVRQQTGELFF.